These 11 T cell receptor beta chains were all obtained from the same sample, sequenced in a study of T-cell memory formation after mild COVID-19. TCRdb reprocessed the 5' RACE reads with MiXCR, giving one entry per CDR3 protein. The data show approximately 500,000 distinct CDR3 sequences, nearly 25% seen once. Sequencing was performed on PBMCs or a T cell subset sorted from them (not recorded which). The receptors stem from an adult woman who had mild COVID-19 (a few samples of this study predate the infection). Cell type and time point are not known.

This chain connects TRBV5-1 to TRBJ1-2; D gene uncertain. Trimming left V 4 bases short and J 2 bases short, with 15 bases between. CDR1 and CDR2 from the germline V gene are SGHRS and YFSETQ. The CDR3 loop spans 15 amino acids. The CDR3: CASSPDGLSNYGYTF. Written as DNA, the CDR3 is TGCGCCAGCAGCCCGGACGGACTTTCAAACTATGGCTACACCTTC. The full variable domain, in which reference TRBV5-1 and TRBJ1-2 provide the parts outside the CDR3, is KAGVTQTPRYLIKTRGQQVTLSCSPISGHRSVSWYQQTPGQGLQFLFEYFSETQRNKGNFPGRFSGRQFSNSRSEMNVSTLELGDSALYLCASSPDGLSNYGYTFGSGTRLTVV.

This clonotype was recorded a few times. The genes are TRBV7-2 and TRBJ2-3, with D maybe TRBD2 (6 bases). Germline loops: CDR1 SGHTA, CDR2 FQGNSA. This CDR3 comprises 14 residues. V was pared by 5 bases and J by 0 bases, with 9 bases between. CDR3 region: CASSMLASTDTQYF. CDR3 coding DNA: TGTGCCAGCAGCATGCTAGCGAGCACAGATACGCAGTATTTT.

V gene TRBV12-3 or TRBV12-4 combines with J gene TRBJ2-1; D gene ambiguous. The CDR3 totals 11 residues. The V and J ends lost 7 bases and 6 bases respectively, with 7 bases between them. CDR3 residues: CASNLGNEQFF. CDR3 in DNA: TGTGCCAGCAATCTGGGCAATGAGCAGTTCTTC.

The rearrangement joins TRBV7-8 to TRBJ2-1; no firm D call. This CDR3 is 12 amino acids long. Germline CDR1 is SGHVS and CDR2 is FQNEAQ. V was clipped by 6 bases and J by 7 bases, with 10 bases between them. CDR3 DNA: TGTGCCAGCAGTAAGGACGCGAATGAGCAGTTCTTC. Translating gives CASSKDANEQFF.

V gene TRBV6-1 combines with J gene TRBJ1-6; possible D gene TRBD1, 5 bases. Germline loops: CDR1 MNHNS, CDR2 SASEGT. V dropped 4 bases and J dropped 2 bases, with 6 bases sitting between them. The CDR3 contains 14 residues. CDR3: CASSAGPYNSPLHF. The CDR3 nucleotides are TGTGCCAGCAGTGCAGGGCCCTATAATTCACCCCTCCACTTT.

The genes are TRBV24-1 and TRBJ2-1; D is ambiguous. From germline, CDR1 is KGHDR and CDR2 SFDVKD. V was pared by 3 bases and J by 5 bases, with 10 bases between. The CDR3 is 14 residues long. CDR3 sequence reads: CATSDTPWNNEQFF. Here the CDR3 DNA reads TGTGCCACCAGTGATACTCCCTGGAACAATGAGCAGTTCTTC.

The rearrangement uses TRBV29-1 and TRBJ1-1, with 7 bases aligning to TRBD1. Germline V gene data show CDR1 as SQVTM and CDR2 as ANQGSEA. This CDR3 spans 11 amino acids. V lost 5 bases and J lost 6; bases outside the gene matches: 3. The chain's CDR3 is CSVMTGSEAFF. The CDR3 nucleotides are TGCAGCGTTATGACAGGGTCTGAAGCTTTCTTT.

CDR3: CASSFPTGGPDTQYF. The CDR3 bases are TGTGCCAGCAGCTTTCCAACGGGGGGGCCGGATACGCAGTATTTT. This chain connects TRBV7-6 to TRBJ2-3; 8 bases agree with TRBD2. The V gene end was trimmed by 3 bases and the J gene end by 6 bases; junction bases not matched to a gene: 8. The CDR3 has 15 residues. Germline lookup yields CDR1 SGHVS and CDR2 FNYEAQ.

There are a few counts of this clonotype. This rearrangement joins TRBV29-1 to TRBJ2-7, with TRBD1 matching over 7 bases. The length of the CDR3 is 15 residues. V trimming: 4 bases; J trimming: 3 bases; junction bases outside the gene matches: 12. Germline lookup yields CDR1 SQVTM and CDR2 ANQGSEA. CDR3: CSVGTGRTLGYEQYF. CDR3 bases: TGCAGCGTTGGGACAGGTCGGACCCTTGGCTACGAGCAGTACTTC.

The CDR3 loop reads CASSLVGATETQYF. The CDR3 bases are TGTGCCAGCAGCTTAGTCGGGGCGACGGAGACCCAGTACTTC. V is TRBV7-9 and J is TRBJ2-5; TRBD1 or TRBD2 may be the D gene (5 bases each). Deletions cut 1 base from V and 5 bases from J, with 11 bases between. Germline values: CDR1 SEHNR, CDR2 FQNEAQ (reference sequence). The length of the CDR3 is 14 residues.

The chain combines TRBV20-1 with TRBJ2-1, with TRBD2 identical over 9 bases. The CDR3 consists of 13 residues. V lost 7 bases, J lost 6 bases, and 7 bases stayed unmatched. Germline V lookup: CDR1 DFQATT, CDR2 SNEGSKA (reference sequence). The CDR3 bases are TGCAGTGTTCGAGCGGGAGGCTTCAATGAGCAGTTCTTC. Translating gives CSVRAGGFNEQFF.